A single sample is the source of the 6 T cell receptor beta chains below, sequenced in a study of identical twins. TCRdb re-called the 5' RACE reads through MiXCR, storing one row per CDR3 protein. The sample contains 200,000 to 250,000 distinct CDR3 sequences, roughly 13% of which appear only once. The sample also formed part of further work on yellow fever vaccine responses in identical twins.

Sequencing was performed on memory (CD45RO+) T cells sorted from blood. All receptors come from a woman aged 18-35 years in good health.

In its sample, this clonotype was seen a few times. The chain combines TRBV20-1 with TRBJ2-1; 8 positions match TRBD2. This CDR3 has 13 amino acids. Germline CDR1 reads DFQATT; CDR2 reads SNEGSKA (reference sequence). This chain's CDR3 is CRVSGRSYNEQFF. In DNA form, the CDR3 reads TGCAGAGTCAGCGGGAGATCCTACAATGAGCAGTTCTTC.

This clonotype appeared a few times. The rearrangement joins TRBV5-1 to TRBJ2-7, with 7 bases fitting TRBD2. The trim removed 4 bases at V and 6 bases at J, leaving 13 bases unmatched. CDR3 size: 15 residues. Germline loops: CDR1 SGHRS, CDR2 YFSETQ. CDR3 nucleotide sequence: TGCGCCAGCAGCCCCGGTGGGACTAAAGATTCCGAGCAGTACTTC. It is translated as CASSPGGTKDSEQYF. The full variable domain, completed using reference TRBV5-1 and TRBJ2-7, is KAGVTQTPRYLIKTRGQQVTLSCSPISGHRSVSWYQQTPGQGLQFLFEYFSETQRNKGNFPGRFSGRQFSNSRSEMNVSTLELGDSALYLCASSPGGTKDSEQYFGPGTRLTVT.

For the CDR3, the DNA is TGCGCCAGCAGTGAGTCGAAGACGGGTTCCTACAATGAGCAGTTCTTC. Encoded protein: CASSESKTGSYNEQFF. V gene TRBV10-1 combines with J gene TRBJ2-1; D unclear. The V and J ends lost 0 bases and 1 base respectively, with 10 bases between them. Per the germline V gene, CDR1 is WNHNN and CDR2 is SYGVQD (reference sequence). This CDR3 has 16 residues.

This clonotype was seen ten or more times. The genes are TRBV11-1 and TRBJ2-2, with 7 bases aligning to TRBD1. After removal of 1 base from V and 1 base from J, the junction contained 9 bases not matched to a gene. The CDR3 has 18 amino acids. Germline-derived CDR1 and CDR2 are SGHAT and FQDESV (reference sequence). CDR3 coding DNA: TGTGCCAGCAGCTTAGGGAAGACAGGGTGGATGAACACCGGGGAGCTGTTTTTT. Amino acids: CASSLGKTGWMNTGELFF.

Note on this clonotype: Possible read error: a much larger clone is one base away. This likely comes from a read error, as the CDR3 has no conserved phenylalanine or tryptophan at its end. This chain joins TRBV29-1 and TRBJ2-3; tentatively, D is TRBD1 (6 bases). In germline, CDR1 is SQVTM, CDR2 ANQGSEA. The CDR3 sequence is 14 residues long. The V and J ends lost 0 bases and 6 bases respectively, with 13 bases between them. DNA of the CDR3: TGCAGCGTTGAAGATAGGCGTAGGGGGGATACGCAGTATTTG. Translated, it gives CSVEDRRRGDTQYL.

The CDR3 sequence is CASSKEVGTEAFF. The CDR3, as DNA: TGTGCCAGCAGTAAAGAGGTGGGGACAGAAGCTTTCTTT. This sequence joins TRBV2 and TRBJ1-1; D is possibly TRBD1 (6 bases). The CDR3 is 13 residues long. Germline V gene sequence: CDR1 SNHLY, CDR2 FYNNEI. Trimming pared 5 bases from V and 8 bases from J, leaving 15 bases between. The whole variable domain, filled in from reference TRBV2 and TRBJ1-1, reads EPEVTQTPSHQVTQMGQEVILRCVPISNHLYFYWYRQILGQKVEFLVSFYNNEISEKSEIFDDQFSVERPDGSNFTLKIRSTKLEDSAMYFCASSKEVGTEAFFGQGTRLTVV.